This TCR beta chain was recovered during a study of Graves' ophthalmopathy and Graves' hyperthyroidism (dated by TCRdb to 2016 to 2019). Broadly, across the study: Peripheral blood was collected at initial diagnosis, prior to any treatment. The study used signatures of the TCR beta repertoire to tell Graves' ophthalmopathy apart from Graves' hyperthyroidism and to predict which patients would progress to ophthalmopathy. In total, 135 blood samples were TCR-sequenced: 40 to 45 ophthalmopathy, some 72 hyperthyroidism and about 17 hyperthyroidism-to-ophthalmopathy patients. A discovery set of 95 to 100 patients (43 ophthalmopathy, around 57 stable hyperthyroidism) was enrolled to explore V-J signatures distinguishing ophthalmopathy from hyperthyroidism. An independent validation cohort comprised some 19 hyperthyroidism patients and roughly 15 patients who later progressed from hyperthyroidism to ophthalmopathy. T-cell repertoires of thyroid tissue and blood were compared in over 5 hyperthyroidism patients. Following sampling, methimazole starting at 30 mg daily was administered to hyperthyroidism patients, and high-dose intravenous methylprednisolone was administered to ophthalmopathy patients.

General findings and caveats noted by the study authors: In cross-validation, the 13-signature model distinguished ophthalmopathy from stable hyperthyroidism with approximately 90% sensitivity and approximately 81% specificity, while in the test set the corresponding values were approximately 80% and 75%. In validation, the model predicted ophthalmopathy progression with over 60% sensitivity and 72.22% specificity; 12 predicted patients were CT-confirmed with GO in a median of about 6.2 months. No statistical method was used to set the sample size in advance, and the investigators knew which group each participant was assigned to. Most expanded thyroid clonotypes with frequency above 0.001 were also detected in blood, suggesting blood repertoires may reflect the thyroid immune response.

In the germline V gene (reference sequence), CDR1 corresponds to DFQATT and CDR2 to SNEGSKA. The V end loses 6 bases and the J end loses 4 bases, and a stretch of 18 bases separates them. CDR3 length: 14 amino acids, cysteine to phenylalanine. Only the CDR3 part of the read is kept: 42 bases, read in frame from the first base. Patients with ophthalmopathy had moderately to severely active disease, with a Clinical Activity Score of 3 or more, a NOSPECS grade of 4 or more, and a disease duration of less than 3 months. Patients with other autoimmune diseases, uncontrolled infections, pregnancy or lactation were excluded. Clinical symptoms, serum thyroxine, TRAb, thyroid ultrasound and orbital computed tomography were used for diagnosis. Ficoll-Paque density gradient centrifugation was used to isolate PBMCs from 8.5 to 10 ml of fresh peripheral blood. Total RNA was extracted with Trizol reagent and quality-checked on an Agilent 2100 Bioanalyzer.

This clonotype has at least ten counts. The specificity of this receptor is unknown. No base qualities exist here, and no much larger clone lies one base off it. For repertoire sequencing, the TCR beta CDR3 regions were amplified from RNA transcripts. A first-round RT-PCR used HTBI primers with the Qiagen OneStep RT-PCR kit, followed by a second-round multiplex PCR, size selection and purification. Libraries were sequenced paired-end with 100 bp reads on an Illumina HiSeq2000. In the paper's pipeline: SOAPnuke was used for read processing, and reads with adapters, uncalled bases, a mean Phred below 15, or no exact constant-primer or identifier match were discarded. COPE v1.2.5 was used to merge the high-quality paired reads. Each unique nucleotide sequence was treated as a clonotype, and MiTCR v1.1 was used to align the clonotypes to the IMGT TRB V, D and J references. Only V-J combinations with frequency above 0.0001 were analysed, covering about 99% of repertoires. For each V-J combination, a TCR clonal expansion and chaos score was defined as the ratio of F50 clonal expansion to chaos observed in the TCRdist matrix. Welch's t-statistics and random forest were used to reduce the features to 10 to 15 V-J combinations, which were then used as input to a naive Bayes classifier. The Morisita-Horn index was used to measure how similar the thyroid and blood repertoires were. The raw public data were reprocessed by TCRdb itself: fastp quality trimming at Q25, MiXCR clonotype calling, in-frame beta chains only. For every CDR3 protein sequence, its rows merge into one entry that carries the most common genes and DNA. The V and J calls, along with clone size, are taken from TCRdb and not from the paper's own processing. The sample profile shows 650,000 to 800,000 distinct CDR3 sequences; about 41% of them were found once. The top ten clonotypes cover around 3.3% of the sample.

The sequence was collected from an adult man with Graves' ophthalmopathy. The receptor chain draws on TRBV20-1 and TRBJ2-5; the D element could tentatively be TRBD1 or TRBD2, as 5 bases agree for each. Sample: peripheral blood. The DNA sequence follows: TGCAGTGCGCCCGGACGGGGCAGACGAGAGACCCAGTACTTC. The resulting protein is CSAPGRGRRETQYF.